This T cell receptor (beta chain) was captured by sequencing in a study of blood T cell repertoires in COVID-19. Overall study context: Sites across the United States, Italy and Spain contributed samples from acute and convalescent COVID-19.

The CDR3 spans 13 residues. Between the trimmed V and J ends, which lost 3 bases and 0 bases, there was a span of 6 bases. In germline, CDR1 is SQVTM, CDR2 ANQGSEA. Per the study methods: Counts of nucleated cells, estimated from reference gene primer amplification, were obtained. TCRdb's table, derived via immunoSEQ multiplex PCR, lists solely in-frame clones and lacks some. V and J calls and clone size are copied from that table; D and trimming were computed from the DNA. The profile covers some 180,000 clones, with around 90% appearing a single time and 0.5% to 0.55% taken by the ten largest. The J gene is TRBJ1-5, the V gene TRBV29-1; maybe TRBD1 (6 bases). Input material: peripheral blood. This TCR was sampled from a man aged 50 to 60 with acute or convalescent COVID-19. CDR3 bases: TGCAGCGTTGAGACAGGTAGCAATCAGCCCCAGCATTTT. It codes for CSVETGSNQPQHF.